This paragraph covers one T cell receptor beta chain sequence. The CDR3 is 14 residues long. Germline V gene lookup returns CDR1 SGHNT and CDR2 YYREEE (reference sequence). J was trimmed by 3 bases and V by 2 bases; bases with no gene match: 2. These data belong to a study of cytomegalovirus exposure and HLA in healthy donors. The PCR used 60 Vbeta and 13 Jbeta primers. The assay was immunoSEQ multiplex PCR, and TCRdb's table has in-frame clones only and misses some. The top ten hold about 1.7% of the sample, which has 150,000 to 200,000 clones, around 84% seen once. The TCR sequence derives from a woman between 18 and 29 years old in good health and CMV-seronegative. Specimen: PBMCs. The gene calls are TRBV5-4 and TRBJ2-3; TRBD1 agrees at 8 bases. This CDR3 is CASSFGQGTDTQYF. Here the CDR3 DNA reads TGTGCCAGCAGCTTCGGACAGGGAACAGATACGCAGTATTTT.